A single sample gave rise to the 27 T cell receptor beta chains below, sequenced in a study of blood T cells in healthy people across ages (dated by TCRdb to about 2015). The library relied on 5' RACE. The data were produced on an Illumina HiSeq 2500. The second PCR ran for about 7 to 11 cycles and used a J-beta primer mix along with a sample-barcoded 5' primer. Using fastp trimming at Q25 and MiXCR clonotype assembly, TCRdb reanalyzed the public sequencing data and kept in-frame beta chains. Rows with one shared CDR3 protein collapse into an entry with the most common genes and DNA. The sample records 1.5 million to 2 million distinct CDR3 sequences, roughly 28% of which are singletons. About 8% of the sample is in the top ten clones. The sequenced sample was blood. These receptors all stem from a woman in her twenties or thirties in good health.

This clonotype came up a few times. This chain uses TRBV4-1 with TRBJ1-6; 7 bases are shared with TRBD1. The germline V gene encodes CDR1 MGHRA and CDR2 YSYEKL. The ends lost 1 base at V and 6 bases at J; junction bases unmatched: 6. The CDR3 contains 16 residues. The CDR3: CASSQAQGGVNSPLHF. CDR3 coding DNA: TGCGCCAGCAGCCAAGCGCAGGGGGGCGTTAATTCACCCCTCCACTTT.

This clonotype was detected a few times. J is TRBJ2-5 and V is TRBV5-1; 8 positions agree with TRBD1. CDR1 is SGHRS, CDR2 YFSETQ, per germline. The CDR3 is made up of 15 amino acids. Trimming at V came to 0 bases and at J to 2 bases, leaving 3 bases not matched to a gene. CDR3 region: CASSLAQGAQETQYF. The CDR3 DNA sequence: TGCGCCAGCAGCTTGGCTCAGGGGGCACAAGAGACCCAGTACTTC.

With respect to this clonotype: One end of the junction does not line up with germline, which may come from a read error. The genes are TRBV7-2 and TRBJ1-1; 8 nucleotides agree with TRBD1. The germline V gene encodes CDR1 SGHTA and CDR2 FQGNSA. CDR3 size: 17 residues. The CDR3 DNA reads TGTGCCAGCAGCTTAGGGGGGATTGGAGACAGGGGCACTGAAACTTTCTTT. Its translation: CASSLGGIGDRGTETFF. Full variable domain (outside the CDR3, taken from reference TRBV7-2 and TRBJ1-1): GAGVSQSPSNKVTEKGKDVELRCDPISGHTALYWYRQSLGQGLEFLIYFQGNSAPDKSGLPSDRFSAERTGGSVSTLTIQRTQQEDSAVYLCASSLGGIGDRGTETFFGQGTRLTVV.

V and J are TRBV24-1 and TRBJ1-2; 8 bases line up with TRBD1. Germline V gene lookup returns CDR1 KGHDR and CDR2 SFDVKD. The CDR3 length is 13 residues. V was clipped by 4 bases and J by 8 bases; unmatched bases: 5. Written as DNA, the CDR3 is TGTGCCACCAGTGACCGGACAGGGAAAGGCTACACCTTC. This codes for CATSDRTGKGYTF.

This clonotype was recorded at least ten times. The V gene is TRBV4-3, the J gene TRBJ2-7; 10 bases are shared with TRBD2. V lost 0 bases and J lost 8; bases outside the gene matches: 16. CDR1 is LGHNA and CDR2 is YSLEER in the germline V gene. CDR3 length: 18 residues. The CDR3 DNA sequence: TGCGCCAGCAGCCAAGATCCCCCTTTAGCGGGAGGAACCCCCCAGCAGTACTTC. This sequence encodes CASSQDPPLAGGTPQQYF.

The CDR3 DNA sequence: TGTGCCAGCAGCATCCAGCTTAGCGGGGGCACTAGCACAGATACGCAGTATTTT. It encodes CASSIQLSGGTSTDTQYF. This chain uses TRBV9 with TRBJ2-3; 9 bases match TRBD2. Unmatched junction bases numbered 12, after V lost 4 bases and J lost 0 bases. Germline V gene data show CDR1 as SGDLS and CDR2 as YYNGEE. The CDR3 loop spans 18 amino acids.

About this clonotype itself: One end of the junction fails to match germline, which may point to a read error. The chain joins TRBV7-2 to TRBJ1-2, with unresolved D. The length of the CDR3 is 12 residues. The germline V gene has CDR1 SGHTA and CDR2 FQGNSA. CDR3 sequence reads: CASSPPGYGYIF. In nucleotides, the CDR3 is TGTGCCAGCAGCCCCCCCGGCTATGGCTACATCTTC.

This clonotype was recorded a few times. In DNA form, the CDR3 reads TGCGCCAGCAGCCAAGAGACGGGACAGGGATACTACGAGCAGTACTTC. Residues: CASSQETGQGYYEQYF. The rearrangement uses TRBV4-1 and TRBJ2-7, with 9 bases aligning to TRBD1. Per the germline V gene, CDR1 is MGHRA and CDR2 is YSYEKL. V gave up 0 bases and J gave up 3 bases; unmatched junction bases: 6. The CDR3 extends over 16 amino acids.

A remark on this clonotype: A clone one base away is much larger, so this may be a read error. The chain combines TRBV5-1 with TRBJ2-3, with 7 bases lining up with TRBD1. Germline V CDR1 and CDR2: SGHRS, YFSETQ. V lost 3 bases and J lost 1; bases outside the gene matches: 2. The CDR3 has 14 residues. As DNA, the CDR3 is TGCGCCAGCAGCTGGGGGACAGGCACAGATACGCAGTATTTT. As protein: CASSWGTGTDTQYF.

The gene calls are TRBV28 and TRBJ2-5; no definite D call. This CDR3 has 15 amino acids. V lost 4 bases and J 11 bases, leaving 23 bases between the germline ends. In germline, CDR1 is MDHEN, CDR2 SYDVKM. CDR3 residues: CASSSPGRDTNEQYF. DNA of the CDR3: TGTGCCAGCAGTTCTCCTGGACGAGATACCAATGAGCAGTACTTC.

This clonotype was seen a handful of times. The V and J genes are TRBV20-1 and TRBJ1-4; D call uncertain. This CDR3 spans 11 amino acids. Germline V gene lookup returns CDR1 DFQATT and CDR2 SNEGSKA (reference sequence). In DNA, the CDR3 is TGCGGGCTCCCGGTGGAGGAAAAACTGTTTTTT. Its translation: CGLPVEEKLFF.

This sequence joins TRBV5-5 and TRBJ1-2, with 9 bases lining up with TRBD1. Germline V gives CDR1 SGHKS, CDR2 YYEKEE (reference sequence). Losses at the gene ends were 10 bases for V and 6 bases for J; bases not matched to a gene: 16. The CDR3 extends over 15 amino acids. CDR3 in DNA: TGTGCCGCAGCGAGCCCGGACAGGGGTATCGATGGCTACACCTTC. Encoded protein: CAAASPDRGIDGYTF.

The CDR3 sequence: CASSSANIYEQYF. The DNA for the CDR3 is TGTGCCAGCAGTTCCGCGAACATCTACGAGCAGTACTTC. The genes are TRBV6-2 or TRBV6-3 and TRBJ2-4; D uncertain. The J call may not be correct, given that the DNA end is closer to TRBJ2-7. The CDR3 has 13 residues. The germline CDR1 and CDR2 sequences are MNHEY and SVGEGT.

V usage is TRBV19 and J usage is TRBJ2-1, with 9 bases that match TRBD1. Germline V CDR1 and CDR2: LNHDA, SQIVND (reference sequence). V lost 7 bases and J lost 8; bases outside the gene matches: 9. The CDR3 spans 14 residues. The DNA of the CDR3 is TGTGCCAGTACGCCGGGACAGGGCATCCATGAGCAGTTCTTC. Encoded protein: CASTPGQGIHEQFF.

There are a few counts of this clonotype. J is TRBJ1-3 and V is TRBV5-1; TRBD1 matches at 7 bases. This CDR3 has 14 residues. V shed 5 bases and J 0 bases; nucleotides not matched to a gene: 2. Germline V gives CDR1 SGHRS, CDR2 YFSETQ. Written as DNA, the CDR3 is TGCGCCAGCAGATGGGACAGCTCTGGAAACACCATATATTTT. This codes for CASRWDSSGNTIYF.

The chain carries TRBV7-3 and TRBJ2-3, with TRBD2 matching over 9 bases. CDR1 is SGHTA, CDR2 FQGTGA, per germline. The CDR3 runs 16 residues. The V segment lost 1 base and the J segment 3 bases; nucleotides outside the gene matches: 5. The DNA for the CDR3 is TGTGCCAGCAGCTTAAAAGGGACTAGCATGACAGATACGCAGTATTTT. Translating gives CASSLKGTSMTDTQYF.

A note on this clonotype: A junction boundary mismatches the germline segment, possibly from a read error. The chain couples TRBV12-3 or TRBV12-4 to TRBJ2-5; TRBD2 matches 7 bases. This CDR3 region has 14 residues. This CDR3 reads CASSLAGVQGTQYF. In nucleotides, the CDR3 is TGTGCCAGCAGTCTTGCGGGGGTCCAAGGGACCCAGTACTTC.

Concerning this clonotype itself: This clone may be a read error of a much larger clone one base away. This sequence joins TRBV28 and TRBJ2-4; TRBD2 agrees at 10 bases. The end of the DNA is better explained by TRBJ2-7, so the J call may be wrong. Per germline, CDR1 MDHEN and CDR2 SYDVKM. The CDR3 is 15 residues long. The CDR3 sequence is CASSVQSGRAFEQYF. CDR3 DNA sequence: TGTGCCAGCAGTGTGCAAAGCGGGAGGGCCTTCGAGCAGTACTTC.

This clonotype came up a few times. The chain is built from TRBV25-1 and TRBJ1-1; D call uncertain. This CDR3 is built from 13 residues. V was shortened by 1 base and J by 7 bases, with 10 bases between the two germline ends. Germline CDR1 reads MGHDK; CDR2 reads SYGVNS. CDR3 DNA sequence: TGTGCCAGCAGTGAATCACTGTGGAGTGAAGCTTTCTTT. This translates into CASSESLWSEAFF.

This clonotype turned up a few times. The chain is built from TRBV28 and TRBJ2-7; 9 bases agree with TRBD1. CDR1 is MDHEN, CDR2 SYDVKM, per germline. V lost 10 bases, J lost 3 bases, and 7 bases stayed unmatched. This CDR3 comprises 13 residues. The CDR3 nucleotides are TGTGCCACGGTTCCGGGACAGGGCTACGAGCAGTACTTC. Translation: CATVPGQGYEQYF. Combining the CDR3 with reference TRBV28 and TRBJ2-7 gives the whole variable domain DVKVTQSSRYLVKRTGEKVFLECVQDMDHENMFWYRQDPGLGLRLIYFSYDVKMKEKGDIPEGYSVSREKKERFSLILESASTNQTSMYLCATVPGQGYEQYFGPGTRLTVT.

This sequence joins TRBV18 and TRBJ2-7, with D possibly being TRBD1 (5 bases). The CDR3 consists of 15 residues. V was pared by 3 bases and J by 0 bases, with 12 bases between. Germline CDR1 is KGHSH and CDR2 is LQKENI. CDR3 coding DNA: TGTGCCAGCTCACCCTCGACAGCGAGCTCCTACGAGCAGTACTTC. It codes for CASSPSTASSYEQYF.

This clonotype has only a few counts. The CDR3 DNA reads as TGTGCCAGCACAATATCAGCGGGAGGATCGTACGAGCAGTACTTC. Its translation: CASTISAGGSYEQYF. The gene calls are TRBV6-2 or TRBV6-3 and TRBJ2-5, with 9 bases aligning to TRBD2. The DNA end lines up better with TRBJ2-7; the J call may be wrong. The germline CDR1 and CDR2 sequences are MNHEY and SVGEGT. This CDR3 has 15 residues.

This clonotype showed up just once. The junction departs from the called germline gene at one end, perhaps through a read error. This sequence joins TRBV4-3 and TRBJ2-5, with TRBD2 matching 8 bases. The CDR3 loop spans 16 amino acids. Germline loops: CDR1 LGHNA, CDR2 YSLEER. Here the CDR3 DNA reads TGCGCCAGCAGCCTTATGACGGGGGGGGCGAGGGAGATCCAGTACTTC. Translating gives CASSLMTGGAREIQYF.

This clonotype was recorded a few times. The chain has TRBV3-1 and TRBJ2-3; D ambiguous. The V gene's germline CDR1 is LGHDT and CDR2 YNNKEL (reference sequence). The CDR3 has 15 amino acids. The V end was cut by 4 bases, the J end by 3 bases, with 14 bases between. For the CDR3, the DNA is TGTGCCAGCAGCCGAGGACCCGGATGTACAGATACGCAGTATTTT. Translating gives CASSRGPGCTDTQYF.

This clonotype was observed a few times. The chain's CDR3 is CAWSAGLAGNNEQFF. DNA of the CDR3: TGTGCCTGGAGTGCGGGACTAGCGGGTAACAATGAGCAGTTCTTC. This chain connects TRBV30 to TRBJ2-1; 12 bases are shared with TRBD2. V shed 1 base and J 5 bases; nucleotides not matched to a gene: 3. The germline V gene encodes CDR1 GTSNPN and CDR2 SVGIG (reference sequence). The CDR3 covers 15 residues.

This clonotype showed up many times. This chain joins TRBV7-2 and TRBJ2-7, with D uncertain. V lost 5 bases, J lost 2 bases, and 10 bases lay in between. There are 13 residues in the CDR3. Germline lookup yields CDR1 SGHTA and CDR2 FQGNSA. CDR3 region: CASSTGLTYEQYF. CDR3 bases: TGTGCCAGCAGCACTGGGTTGACCTACGAGCAGTACTTC.

DNA for the CDR3: TGCAGTGCGCCGAACCTTAGCGGGGACCGAGGAGATACGCAGTATTTT. Protein: CSAPNLSGDRGDTQYF. The chain recombines TRBV20-1 with TRBJ2-3; TRBD2 matches at 8 bases. After removal of 6 bases from V and 5 bases from J, the junction contained 16 bases not matched to a gene. The germline V gene encodes CDR1 DFQATT and CDR2 SNEGSKA (reference sequence). This CDR3 has 16 residues.